This paragraph reports one T cell receptor beta chain. This sample is drawn from a study of blood T cell repertoires in COVID-19. Study-level information: The origin of the acute and convalescent COVID-19 samples was the United States, Italy and Spain.

The J segment lost 7 bases and the V segment lost 6 bases, leaving 7 bases of the junction unmatched. This CDR3 region has 14 residues. The germline CDR1 and CDR2 sequences are LNHDA and SQIVND (reference sequence). Per the authors' pipeline: Amplification of reference gene primers was used by the study to estimate nucleated cell counts. This table comes from immunoSEQ multiplex PCR, and its TCRdb copy is limited to in-frame clones, with some not included. The D gene and trimming were derived from the DNA, and the V and J assignments and clone size from that table. The sample has a few hundred thousand clones, more than 75% seen once.

The origin of this receptor is a woman aged 45-59 years who had recovered from COVID-19. Material: PBMCs or T cells enriched from blood (not recorded which). The chain combines TRBV19 with TRBJ2-7, with 12 bases identical to TRBD1. This CDR3 is CASRSRDRGQEQYF. The CDR3 region has the DNA TGTGCCAGTAGATCTCGGGACAGGGGGCAAGAGCAGTACTTC. Full variable domain (remainder filled in from reference TRBV19 and TRBJ2-7): DGGITQSPKYLFRKEGQNVTLSCEQNLNHDAMYWYRQDPGQGLRLIYYSQIVNDFQKGDIAEGYSVSREKKESFPLTVTSAQKNPTAFYLCASRSRDRGQEQYFGPGTRLTVT.